The 24 T cell receptor beta chains listed next were all sequenced from one sample in a study of cytomegalovirus exposure and HLA in healthy donors. Generated by immunoSEQ multiplex PCR, the TCRdb table keeps only in-frame clones and is missing some. The sample includes 120,000 to 150,000 clones, 80% to 90% of them seen just once. The sample was PBMCs. The receptors derive from a young woman in good health and CMV-seropositive.

The rearrangement links TRBV6-1 to TRBJ1-2; possible D gene TRBD1, 5 bases. The CDR3 is made up of 13 amino acids. Germline-derived CDR1 and CDR2 are MNHNS and SASEGT. The V end was cut by 5 bases, the J end by 2 bases, with 9 bases between. CDR3: CASSTTENYGYTF. CDR3 nucleotide sequence: TGTGCCAGCAGTACGACAGAGAACTATGGCTACACCTTC.

The chain is built from TRBV2 and TRBJ1-3; D call uncertain. Germline V gene sequence: CDR1 SNHLY, CDR2 FYNNEI. CDR3 length: 16 residues. Between the trimmed V and J ends, which lost 6 bases and 4 bases, there was a span of 19 bases. For the CDR3, the DNA is TGTGCCAGCAGCGAGATGCCCCTGCCCTCAGGAAACACCATATATTTT. Its protein product is CASSEMPLPSGNTIYF. Supplemented by reference TRBV2 and TRBJ1-3, the full variable domain reads EPEVTQTPSHQVTQMGQEVILRCVPISNHLYFYWYRQILGQKVEFLVSFYNNEISEKSEIFDDQFSVERPDGSNFTLKIRSTKLEDSAMYFCASSEMPLPSGNTIYFGEGSWLTVV.

The gene calls are TRBV14 and TRBJ2-7; D unresolved. The CDR3 covers 17 residues. The germline V gene encodes CDR1 SGHDN and CDR2 FVKESK. V dropped 0 bases and J dropped 0 bases, with 15 bases sitting between them. CDR3 protein: CASSQERRGRISYEQYF. CDR3 nucleotide sequence: TGTGCCAGCAGCCAAGAGCGAAGAGGAAGAATCTCCTACGAGCAGTACTTC. The entire variable domain, with the rest obtained from reference TRBV14 and TRBJ2-7, is as follows: EAGVTQFPSHSVIEKGQTVTLRCDPISGHDNLYWYRRVMGKEIKFLLHFVKESKQDESGMPNNRFLAERTGGTYSTLKVQPAELEDSGVYFCASSQERRGRISYEQYFGPGTRLTVT.

V gene TRBV5-8 combines with J gene TRBJ2-7, with D perhaps TRBD2 (5 bases). V was shortened by 4 bases and J by 2 bases, with 19 bases between the two germline ends. Germline V gives CDR1 SGHTS, CDR2 YDEGEE. The length of the CDR3 is 16 residues. CDR3 nucleotides: TGTGCCAGCAGCCTGCTTCTAGCCACTGCACCCTACGAGCAGTACTTC. This encodes CASSLLLATAPYEQYF.

The rearrangement joins TRBV9 to TRBJ1-1; TRBD1 matches 8 bases. V shed 0 bases and J 6 bases; nucleotides not matched to a gene: 4. This CDR3 has 14 amino acids. The germline V gene has CDR1 SGDLS and CDR2 YYNGEE. In DNA, the CDR3 is TGTGCCAGCAGCGTAGGACAGGGGACCCCTGAAGCTTTCTTT. This encodes CASSVGQGTPEAFF.

V usage is TRBV7-9 and J usage is TRBJ2-1; possibly TRBD2 for D (6 bases). Per the germline V gene, CDR1 is SEHNR and CDR2 is FQNEAQ (reference sequence). V dropped 3 bases and J dropped 1 base, with 10 bases sitting between them. The CDR3 contains 15 residues. Here the CDR3 DNA reads TGTGCCAGCAGCTTTAAGGCGGGATCCTACAATGAGCAGTTCTTC. This sequence encodes CASSFKAGSYNEQFF.

The gene calls are TRBV7-9 and TRBJ1-2; the match to TRBD1 covers 8 bases. CDR1 is SEHNR and CDR2 is FQNEAQ in the germline V gene (reference sequence). The CDR3 is 18 residues long. Trimming took 4 bases from V and 4 from J; bases not matched to a gene: 17. This CDR3 reads CASSSPVTGDGMGYGYTF. The CDR3 region has the DNA TGTGCCAGCAGCTCCCCCGTGACAGGGGATGGGATGGGCTATGGCTACACCTTC.

The chain links TRBV29-1 to TRBJ1-2; D uncertain. CDR3 length: 13 amino acids. Germline assignment: CDR1 SQVTM and CDR2 ANQGSEA. V dropped 6 bases and J dropped 9 bases, with 20 bases sitting between them. The CDR3 DNA is TGCAGCGTGCCCGCGGGGTTCCTAACTAGCTACACCTTC. Residues: CSVPAGFLTSYTF. Together with reference TRBV29-1 and TRBJ1-2, the CDR3 gives the full variable domain: SAVISQKPSRDICQRGTSLTIQCQVDSQVTMMFWYRQQPGQSLTLIATANQGSEATYESGFVIDKFPISRPNLTFSTLTVSNMSPEDSSIYLCSVPAGFLTSYTFGSGTRLTVV.

This clone came up a few times. This chain uses TRBV28 with TRBJ1-2; tentative D call: TRBD1 (5 bases). Per the germline V gene, CDR1 is MDHEN and CDR2 is SYDVKM. The CDR3 extends over 13 amino acids. V was clipped by 7 bases and J by 2 bases, with 11 bases between them. The CDR3 nucleotides read TGTGCCAGCACAGTCGACAGCAACTATGGCTACACCTTC. Amino acids: CASTVDSNYGYTF.

This chain joins TRBV2 and TRBJ1-5; D is unclear. The CDR3 has 16 residues. V was clipped by 2 bases and J by 3 bases, with 14 bases between them. Germline V CDR1 and CDR2: SNHLY, FYNNEI. The CDR3 nucleotides are TGTGCCAGCAGTGAATTTGGGCCCGAACCCAATCAGCCCCAGCATTTT. It codes for CASSEFGPEPNQPQHF. The whole variable domain, filled in from reference TRBV2 and TRBJ1-5, reads EPEVTQTPSHQVTQMGQEVILRCVPISNHLYFYWYRQILGQKVEFLVSFYNNEISEKSEIFDDQFSVERPDGSNFTLKIRSTKLEDSAMYFCASSEFGPEPNQPQHFGDGTRLSIL.

The rearrangement joins TRBV6-1 to TRBJ2-1, with a tentative D call TRBD2 (5 bases). The CDR3 is made up of 15 amino acids. Trimming took 3 bases from V and 4 from J, leaving 13 bases between them. Germline assignment: CDR1 MNHNS and CDR2 SASEGT. CDR3 bases: TGTGCCAGCAGTGACGGCACTAGGGATTACAATGAGCAGTTCTTC. It yields the protein CASSDGTRDYNEQFF.

This chain links TRBV30 with TRBJ2-1; no firm D call. The ends were cut back, 1 base at V and 8 bases at J, with 15 bases in the middle. Germline V gene data show CDR1 as GTSNPN and CDR2 as SVGIG (reference sequence). The CDR3 is 14 residues long. The CDR3 DNA sequence: TGTGCCTGGAGTGACGGTGGCCTACGGGATGAGCAGTTCTTC. It translates to CAWSDGGLRDEQFF.

The chain employs TRBV2 and TRBJ2-2; 8 bases map to TRBD1. Germline V gives CDR1 SNHLY, CDR2 FYNNEI. The V segment lost 6 bases and the J segment 3 bases; nucleotides outside the gene matches: 6. The CDR3 covers 15 residues. Here the CDR3 DNA reads TGTGCCAGCAGCGACAGGGGATGGGACACCGGGGAGCTGTTTTTT. Its protein product is CASSDRGWDTGELFF.

The chain's CDR3 is CASSVGVSTGNTEAFF. The DNA for the CDR3 is TGTGCCAGCAGCGTAGGAGTGTCGACAGGGAACACTGAAGCTTTCTTT. The chain combines TRBV9 with TRBJ1-1, with a weak D call TRBD1 (6 bases). Trimming pared 0 bases from V and 1 base from J, leaving 13 bases between. This CDR3 region has 16 residues. The germline V gene encodes CDR1 SGDLS and CDR2 YYNGEE.

Points on this clone: The sample holds other DNA sequences that translate to the same CDR3. J is TRBJ2-7 and V is TRBV18; TRBD1 agrees at 12 bases. V was pared by 3 bases and J by 4 bases, with 1 base of the junction left unmatched. In germline, CDR1 is KGHSH, CDR2 LQKENI. The CDR3 covers 14 residues. CDR3 DNA: TGTGCCAGCTCACCGGGACAGGGGGCTTACGAGCAGTACTTC. It specifies CASSPGQGAYEQYF.

The genes are TRBV13 and TRBJ2-3, with D possibly being TRBD2 (7 bases). The CDR3 consists of 14 residues. Trimming shortened V by 6 bases and J by 5 bases, and 15 bases separated the two germline ends. The V gene's germline CDR1 is PRHDT and CDR2 FYEKMQ (reference sequence). The CDR3: CASRGGGLIDTQYF. CDR3 coding DNA: TGTGCCAGCAGAGGGGGGGGGCTAATAGATACGCAGTATTTT.

The chain is built from TRBV4-3 and TRBJ1-1; no clear D. This CDR3 has 15 residues. Germline CDR1 LGHNA, CDR2 YSLEER. V lost 0 bases to trimming and J lost 1 base, with 9 bases between them. The CDR3 coding sequence is TGCGCCAGCAGCCAAGATTTCAACGGGAACACTGAAGCTTTCTTT. Translated, it gives CASSQDFNGNTEAFF.

The chain couples TRBV6-5 to TRBJ2-7; possible D gene TRBD1, 6 bases. The CDR3 is made up of 15 amino acids. Germline CDR1 reads MNHEY; CDR2 reads SVGAGI. V dropped 5 bases and J dropped 8 bases, with 22 bases sitting between them. CDR3 DNA: TGTGCCAGCAGTCCCGACAGGTTACGTATTGGACAGCAGTACTTC. It codes for CASSPDRLRIGQQYF.

In the case of this clone: Other DNA sequences within the sample encode an identical CDR3. The rearrangement uses TRBV20-1 and TRBJ2-7; D uncertain. Germline values: CDR1 DFQATT, CDR2 SNEGSKA (reference sequence). The CDR3 length is 11 residues. Trimming pared 3 bases from V and 1 base from J, leaving 4 bases between. This chain's CDR3 is CSASRSYEQYF. Here the CDR3 DNA reads TGCAGTGCTAGCCGTTCCTACGAGCAGTACTTC.

The rearrangement uses TRBV9 and TRBJ1-5; D may be TRBD1 (6 bases). The length of the CDR3 is 15 residues. Trimming pared 0 bases from V and 0 bases from J, leaving 7 bases between. CDR1 and CDR2 (germline): SGDLS, YYNGEE. The CDR3 loop reads CASSVAGDSNQPQHF. CDR3 in DNA: TGTGCCAGCAGCGTAGCAGGGGATAGCAATCAGCCCCAGCATTTT.

The rearrangement uses TRBV29-1 and TRBJ1-2; D unresolved. CDR3 length: 12 residues. Germline values: CDR1 SQVTM, CDR2 ANQGSEA. The V and J ends lost 0 bases and 7 bases respectively, with 9 bases between them. CDR3 sequence: CSVEEGGFGYTF. The DNA of the CDR3 is TGCAGCGTTGAAGAAGGAGGATTTGGCTACACCTTC. Full variable domain (remainder filled in from reference TRBV29-1 and TRBJ1-2): SAVISQKPSRDICQRGTSLTIQCQVDSQVTMMFWYRQQPGQSLTLIATANQGSEATYESGFVIDKFPISRPNLTFSTLTVSNMSPEDSSIYLCSVEEGGFGYTFGSGTRLTVV.

The chain recombines TRBV9 with TRBJ2-4; 7 bases line up with TRBD1. CDR1 SGDLS and CDR2 YYNGEE come from the germline V gene. The V segment lost 0 bases and the J segment 6 bases; nucleotides outside the gene matches: 9. The CDR3 consists of 16 residues. The CDR3 DNA sequence: TGTGCCAGCAGCGTAGTGGTGGGGACAGTCCCAAACATTCAGTACTTC. Translated, it gives CASSVVVGTVPNIQYF. Full variable domain (missing parts from reference TRBV9 and TRBJ2-4): DSGVTQTPKHLITATGQRVTLRCSPRSGDLSVYWYQQSLDQGLQFLIQYYNGEERAKGNILERFSAQQFPDLHSELNLSSLELGDSALYFCASSVVVGTVPNIQYFGAGTRLSVL.

This chain connects TRBV6-1 to TRBJ2-7; TRBD1 might be the D (5 bases). V was pared by 6 bases and J by 3 bases, with 9 bases between. This CDR3 is 12 amino acids long. The germline gives CDR1 MNHNS, CDR2 SASEGT. CDR3 sequence (DNA): TGTGCCAGCAGGGATCAGGGCTACGAGCAGTACTTC. Protein sequence: CASRDQGYEQYF.

This clone occurred once. This sequence joins TRBV5-6 and TRBJ2-3; 8 bases line up with TRBD2. The CDR3 loop spans 16 amino acids. The V gene's germline CDR1 is SGHDT and CDR2 YYEEEE. V lost 0 bases and J lost 4; bases outside the gene matches: 7. DNA of the CDR3: TGTGCCAGCAGCTTGGGCCCAGCGGGGGAGGCAGATACGCAGTATTTT. Translating it yields CASSLGPAGEADTQYF.